The 4 T cell receptor beta chains listed next were all sequenced from one sample in a study of PD-L1 blockade in urothelial cancer. Time point noted: peripheral blood 6 weeks after treatment start. Repertoires were generated with immunoSEQ multiplex PCR, while TCRdb's copy carries only in-frame clones and drops some. The table has more than 90,000 clones, less than 95% seen once; the top ten hold 3.5% to 4.5%. The material was PBMCs, obtained around atezolizumab (anti-PD-L1) treatment. Receptors were obtained from a man aged 60 to 69 with urothelial cancer.

The chain uses TRBV4-3 and TRBJ2-7; no reliable D call. Germline CDR1 and CDR2: LGHNA and YSLEER. CDR3 length equals 14 residues. The V and J ends lost 0 bases and 0 bases respectively, with 6 bases between them. CDR3 amino acids: CASSQDVNSYEQYF. In DNA form, the CDR3 reads TGCGCCAGCAGCCAAGACGTAAACTCCTACGAGCAGTACTTC.

The V call is TRBV5-4, the J call TRBJ2-7; 10 bases match TRBD2. The V and J ends lost 5 bases and 7 bases, in that order; junction bases with no gene match: 9. The germline gives CDR1 SGHNT, CDR2 YYREEE (reference sequence). The CDR3 totals 14 residues. The CDR3 nucleotides read TGTGCCAGCAGTAAAACTAGCGGGGTTACTGAGCAGTACTTC. This sequence encodes CASSKTSGVTEQYF.

The chain couples TRBV7-2 to TRBJ1-2; D gene ambiguous. CDR3 length: 17 amino acids. With 5 bases removed from V and 0 bases from J, the gap between germline ends came to 19 bases. CDR1 and CDR2 from the germline V gene are SGHTA and FQGNSA. The CDR3 sequence is CASSVTGLNLPNYGYTF. CDR3 bases: TGTGCCAGCAGCGTCACCGGACTTAACCTACCTAACTATGGCTACACCTTC. Variable domain in full (rest from reference TRBV7-2 and TRBJ1-2): GAGVSQSPSNKVTEKGKDVELRCDPISGHTALYWYRQSLGQGLEFLIYFQGNSAPDKSGLPSDRFSAERTGGSVSTLTIQRTQQEDSAVYLCASSVTGLNLPNYGYTFGSGTRLTVV.

This chain uses TRBV4-2 with TRBJ1-1; TRBD1 matches at 9 bases. CDR1 LGHNA and CDR2 YNFKEQ come from the germline V gene. Trimming removed 2 bases from V and 6 bases from J; junction bases left unmatched: 4. The CDR3 runs 14 residues. CDR3 in amino acids: CASSQRDRVSEAFF. The CDR3 DNA reads TGTGCCAGCAGCCAAAGGGACAGGGTGTCTGAAGCTTTCTTT.